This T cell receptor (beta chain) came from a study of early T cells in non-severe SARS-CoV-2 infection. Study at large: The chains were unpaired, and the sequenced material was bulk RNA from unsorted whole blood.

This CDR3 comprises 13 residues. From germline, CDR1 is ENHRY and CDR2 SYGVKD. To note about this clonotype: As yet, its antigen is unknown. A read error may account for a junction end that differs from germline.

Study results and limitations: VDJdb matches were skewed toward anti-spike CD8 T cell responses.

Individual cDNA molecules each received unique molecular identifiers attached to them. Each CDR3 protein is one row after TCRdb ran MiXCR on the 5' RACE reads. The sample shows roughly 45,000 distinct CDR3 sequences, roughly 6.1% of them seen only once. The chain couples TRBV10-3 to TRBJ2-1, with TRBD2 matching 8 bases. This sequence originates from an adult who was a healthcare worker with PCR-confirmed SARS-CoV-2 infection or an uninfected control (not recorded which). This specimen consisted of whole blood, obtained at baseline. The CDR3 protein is CAISILTGGELVF. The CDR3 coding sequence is TGTGCCATCTCGATCTTAACGGGAGGGGAGTTGGTCTTC.